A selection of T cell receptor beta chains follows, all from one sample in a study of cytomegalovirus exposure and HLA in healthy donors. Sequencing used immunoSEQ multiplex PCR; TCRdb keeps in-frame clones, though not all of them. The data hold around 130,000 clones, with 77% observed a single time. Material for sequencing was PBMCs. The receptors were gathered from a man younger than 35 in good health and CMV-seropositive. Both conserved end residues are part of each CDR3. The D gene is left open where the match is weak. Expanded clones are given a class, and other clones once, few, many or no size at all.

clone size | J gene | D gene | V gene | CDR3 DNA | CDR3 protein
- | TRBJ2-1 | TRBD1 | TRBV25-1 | TGTGCCAGCAGCGGACACCGGGACAGGGCTTACAATGAGCAGTTCTTC | CASSGHRDRAYNEQFF
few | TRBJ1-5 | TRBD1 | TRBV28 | TGTGCCAGCAGTGGGGACAGATATCAGCCCCAGCATTTT | CASSGDRYQPQHF
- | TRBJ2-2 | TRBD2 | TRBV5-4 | TGCGCCAGCAGCTTGCCAGGGACTAGGGCTACCGGGGAGCTGTTTTTT | CASSLPGTRATGELFF
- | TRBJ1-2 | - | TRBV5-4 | TGTGCCAGCAGCCCGACATCAGACTATGGCTACACCTTC | CASSPTSDYGYTF
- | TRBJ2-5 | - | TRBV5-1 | TGCGCCAGCAGCTCCGGACTCCAAGAGACCCAGTACTTC | CASSSGLQETQYF
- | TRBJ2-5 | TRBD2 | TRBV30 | TGTGCCTGGAGTTCGACTAGCGGGGGGGTAGAGACCCAGTACTTC | CAWSSTSGGVETQYF
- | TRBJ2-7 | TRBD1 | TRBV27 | TGTGCCAGCCAGGGACAGGGTTACGAGCAGTACTTC | CASQGQGYEQYF
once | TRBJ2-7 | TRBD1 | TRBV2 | TGTGCCAGCAGTGAGACAGGGAGCTACGAGCAGTACTTC | CASSETGSYEQYF
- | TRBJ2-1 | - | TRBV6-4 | TGTGCCAGCAGTCCATACAGCGGGATGGAGAGGGGGGATGAGCAGTTCTTC | CASSPYSGMERGDEQFF
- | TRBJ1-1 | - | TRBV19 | TGTGCCAGTAGTATCGGCAGGGAGGGCACTGAAGCTTTCTTT | CASSIGREGTEAFF
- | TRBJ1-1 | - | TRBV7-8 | TGTGCCAGCAGCCCCGGATACGCGGACACTGAAGCTTTCTTT | CASSPGYADTEAFF
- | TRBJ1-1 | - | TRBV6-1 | TGTGCCAGCAGTGAAGGGCAGATGAACACTGAAGCTTTCTTT | CASSEGQMNTEAFF
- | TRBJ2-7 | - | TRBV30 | TGTGCCTGGAGTCTAGGTGGATCCCACTACGAGCAGAGTTACTTC | CAWSLGGSHYEQSYF
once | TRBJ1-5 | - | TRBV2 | TGTGCCAGCAGTTTGGAGTACGGGTGGAATCAGCCCCAGCATTTT | CASSLEYGWNQPQHF
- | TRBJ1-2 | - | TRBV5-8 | TGTGCCAGCAGCTTGGGACAGTACTATGGCTACACCTTC | CASSLGQYYGYTF
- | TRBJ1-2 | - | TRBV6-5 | TGTGCCAGCAGGGCGACAGGTTGGAACTATGGCTACACCTTC | CASRATGWNYGYTF
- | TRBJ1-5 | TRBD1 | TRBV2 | TGTGCCAGCAGTGAAGAGCAGGGGGCCGGTCAGCCCCAGCATTTT | CASSEEQGAGQPQHF
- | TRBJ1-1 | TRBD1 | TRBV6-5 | TGTGCCAGCAGTTACTCTCGCAGGGGGCGTAGGACTGAAGCTTTCTTT | CASSYSRRGRRTEAFF
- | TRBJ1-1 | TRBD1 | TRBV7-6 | TGTGCCAGCAGTCGGTTTCCGGGACAGGGAAAGAACACTGAAGCTTTCTTT | CASSRFPGQGKNTEAFF
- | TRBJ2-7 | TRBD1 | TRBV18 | TGTGCCAGCTCACCCGGGACAGTCGAGCAGTACTTC | CASSPGTVEQYF
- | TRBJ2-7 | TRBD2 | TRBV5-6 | TGTGCCAGCAGCTTGAGACTAGCGGGGGGACCTCCCTACGAGCAGTACTTC | CASSLRLAGGPPYEQYF
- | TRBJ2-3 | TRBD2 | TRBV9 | TGTGCCAGCAGTGATTCTAGCGGGAGGGGAGATACGCAGTATTTT | CASSDSSGRGDTQYF
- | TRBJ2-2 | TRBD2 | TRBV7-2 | TGTGCCAGCAGATTAACGGGAGCGGGACTGAACACCGGGGAGCTGTTTTTT | CASRLTGAGLNTGELFF
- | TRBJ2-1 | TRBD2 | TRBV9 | TGTGCCAGCAGCGTAGCTTCGGGGGGAGGTGAGCAGTTCTTC | CASSVASGGGEQFF
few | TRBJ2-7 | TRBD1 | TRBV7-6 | TGTGCCAGCAGCTTAGCGAGACAGGGGGCGATGGGGTACGAGCAGTACTTC | CASSLARQGAMGYEQYF
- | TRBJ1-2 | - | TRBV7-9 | TGTGCCAGCAGCCCAACGACAGGTGTCTATGGCTACACCTTC | CASSPTTGVYGYTF
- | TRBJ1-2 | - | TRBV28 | TGTGCCAGCAGTTACTCACAGGGTTTCTATGGCTACACCTTC | CASSYSQGFYGYTF
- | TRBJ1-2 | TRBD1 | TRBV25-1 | TGTGCCAGCAGCGGACAGGCCGCTGAGTCGTATGGCTACACCTTC | CASSGQAAESYGYTF
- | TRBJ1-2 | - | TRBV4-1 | TGCGCCAGCAGCCAAGATCTATCAGAGGGAGTAGACTATGGCTACACCTTC | CASSQDLSEGVDYGYTF
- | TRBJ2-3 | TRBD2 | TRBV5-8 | TGTGCCAGCAGCTTGCCTAGCGGGAGCTTTGGTACGGATACGCAGTATTTT | CASSLPSGSFGTDTQYF
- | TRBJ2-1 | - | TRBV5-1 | TGCGCCAGCAGCCCAACCAGGGAAGGCAATGAGCAGTTCTTC | CASSPTREGNEQFF
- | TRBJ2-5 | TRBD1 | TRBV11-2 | TGTGCCAGCAGCTTAGGGGGGACAGCTATACAAGAGACCCAGTACTTC | CASSLGGTAIQETQYF
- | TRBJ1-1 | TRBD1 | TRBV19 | TGTGCCAGTAGTACCGGGACAGCGAACACTGAAGCTTTCTTT | CASSTGTANTEAFF
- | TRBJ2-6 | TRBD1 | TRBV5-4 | TGTGCCAGCAGCCCGGACAGGGATCTTTACTCTGGGGCCAACGGCCTGACTTTC | CASSPDRDLYSGANGLTF
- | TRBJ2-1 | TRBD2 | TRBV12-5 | TGTGCTAGTGGTCCCAAGCGGGAGGGCCCAATCAATGAGCAGTTCTTC | CASGPKREGPINEQFF
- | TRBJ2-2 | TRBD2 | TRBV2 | TGTGCCAGCAGAGCGGGACTTACTAACACCGGGGAGCTGTTTTTT | CASRAGLTNTGELFF
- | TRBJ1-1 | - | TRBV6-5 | TGTGCCAGCATTAGGACAGCGAACACTGAAGCTTTCTTT | CASIRTANTEAFF
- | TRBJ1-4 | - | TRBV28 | TGTGCCAGCAGTTTAGGAGGGGCAACTAATGAAAAACTGTTTTTT | CASSLGGATNEKLFF
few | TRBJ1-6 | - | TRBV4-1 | TGCGCCAGCAGCCAAGACGGACAGTATAATTCACCCCTCCACTTT | CASSQDGQYNSPLHF
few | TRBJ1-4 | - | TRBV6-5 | TGTGCCAGCAGTTACGACACCCCCACAACTAATGAAAAACTGTTTTTT | CASSYDTPTTNEKLFF
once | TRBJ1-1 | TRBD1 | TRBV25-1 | TGTGCCAGCACCCAGACAGGGGGCAGGTTTGAAGCTTTCTTT | CASTQTGGRFEAFF
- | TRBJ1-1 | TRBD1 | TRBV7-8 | TGTGCCAGCAGCTTAGGGGCAGGGGGGTCGGGGGTGATTGAAGCTTTCTTT | CASSLGAGGSGVIEAFF
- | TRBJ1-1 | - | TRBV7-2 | TGTGCCAGCAGTCACGGGACATTAAGATGGTTTTTTACTGAAGCTTTCTTT | CASSHGTLRWFFTEAFF
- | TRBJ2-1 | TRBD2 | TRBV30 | TGTGCCTGGAGTGTTGACGGGAGGTACAATGAGCAGTTCTTC | CAWSVDGRYNEQFF
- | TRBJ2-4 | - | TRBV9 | TGTGCCAGCAGCGTAGAAGGGCAGGGGCGGAACATTCAGTACTTC | CASSVEGQGRNIQYF
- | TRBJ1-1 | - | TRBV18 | TGTGCCAGCTCACGAGAAGACGTAGAGGTGATGGGTGAAGCTTTCTTT | CASSREDVEVMGEAFF
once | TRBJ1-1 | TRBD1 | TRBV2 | TGTGCCAGCAGTCATTGGGGGACAGGGGGCTATAACACTGAAGCTTTCTTT | CASSHWGTGGYNTEAFF
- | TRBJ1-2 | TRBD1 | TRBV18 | TGTGCCAGCTCCCCTGGGACAGGGTTTGGCTACACCTTC | CASSPGTGFGYTF
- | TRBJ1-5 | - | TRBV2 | TGTGCCAGCAGTGAAAGGGGCCGTGGTCAGCCCCAGCATTTT | CASSERGRGQPQHF
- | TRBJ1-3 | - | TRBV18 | TGTGCCAGCTCACCCGACAGAACTGGAAACACCATATATTTT | CASSPDRTGNTIYF
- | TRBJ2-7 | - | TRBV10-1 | TGCGCCAGCAGTGAGGGTACAGGGCAGCGCTACGAGCAGTACTTC | CASSEGTGQRYEQYF